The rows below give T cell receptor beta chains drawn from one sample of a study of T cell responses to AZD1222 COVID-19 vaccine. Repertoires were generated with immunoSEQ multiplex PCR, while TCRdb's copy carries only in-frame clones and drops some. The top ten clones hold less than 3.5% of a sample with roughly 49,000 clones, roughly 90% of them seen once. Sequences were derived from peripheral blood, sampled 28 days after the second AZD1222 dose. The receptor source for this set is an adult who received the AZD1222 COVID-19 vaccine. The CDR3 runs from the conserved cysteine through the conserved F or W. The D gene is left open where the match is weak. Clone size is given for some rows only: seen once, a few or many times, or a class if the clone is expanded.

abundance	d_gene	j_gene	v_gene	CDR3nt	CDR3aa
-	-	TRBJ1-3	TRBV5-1	TGCGCCAGCAGCTTGGCGGGGCACAACTCTGGAAACACCATATATTTT	CASSLAGHNSGNTIYF
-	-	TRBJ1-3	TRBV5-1	TGCGCCAGCAGCTTGCGCGGGACAAACTCTGGAAACACCATATATTTT	CASSLRGTNSGNTIYF
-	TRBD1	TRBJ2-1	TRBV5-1	TGCGCCAGCAGCAGGGACAGCTACAATGAGCAGTTCTTC	CASSRDSYNEQFF
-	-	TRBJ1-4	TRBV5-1	TGCGCCAGCAGTCGTGACGGAAATGAAAAACTGTTTTTT	CASSRDGNEKLFF
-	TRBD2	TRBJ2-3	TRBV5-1	TGCGCCAGCAGCCCACCGGGACTAGCGGGAGGGGCAGATACGCAGTATTTT	CASSPPGLAGGADTQYF
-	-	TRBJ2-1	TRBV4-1	TGCGCCAGCAGCCAAGCCCGGGGTCTGAGCTCCTACAATGAGCAGTTCTTC	CASSQARGLSSYNEQFF
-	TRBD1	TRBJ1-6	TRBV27	TGTGCCAGCAGTTTAGCCGGGGCAGGGGGATCTAATTCACCCCTCCACTTT	CASSLAGAGGSNSPLHF
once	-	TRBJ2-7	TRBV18	TGTGCCAGCTCACCCATCGAATGGGCCGAGCAGTACTTC	CASSPIEWAEQYF
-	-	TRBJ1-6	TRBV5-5	TGTGCCAGCAGCTTGGTCAGGGCCGGCTCACCCCTCCACTTT	CASSLVRAGSPLHF
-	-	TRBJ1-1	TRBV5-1	TGCGCCAGCAGGTGGCGGGGGTCGGGGACTGAAGCTTTCTTT	CASRWRGSGTEAFF
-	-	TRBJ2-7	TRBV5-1	TGCGCCAGCAGCTTCAGGTTTGGGGCTACCTACGAGCAGTACTTC	CASSFRFGATYEQYF
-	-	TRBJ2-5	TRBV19	TGTGCCAGTAGTATGACAGGTGGGCAAGAGACCCAGTACTTC	CASSMTGGQETQYF
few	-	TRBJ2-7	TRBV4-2	TGTGCCAGCAGCCTCACATTAAATTCCTACGAGCAGTACTTC	CASSLTLNSYEQYF
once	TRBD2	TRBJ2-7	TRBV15	TGTGCCACCAGCAGAGGCGGGACTAGCGGGGGCTACGAGCAGTACTTC	CATSRGGTSGGYEQYF
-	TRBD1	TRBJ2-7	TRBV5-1	TGCGCCAGCAGCTTGGCAGGGCCAGACAGGGTCGTCTACGAGCAGTACTTC	CASSLAGPDRVVYEQYF
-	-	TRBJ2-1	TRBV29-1	TGCAGCGTCGGGAGACTAGGAAACTACAATGAGCAGTTCTTC	CSVGRLGNYNEQFF
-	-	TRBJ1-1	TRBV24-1	TGTGCCACCGATGAGGACACTGAAGCTTTCTTT	CATDEDTEAFF
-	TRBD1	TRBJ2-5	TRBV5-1	TGCGCCAGCAGCCGAGGGGGCTGGCAAGAGACCCAGTACTTC	CASSRGGWQETQYF
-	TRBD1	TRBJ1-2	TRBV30	TGTGCCTGGAGGAGGACAGGGAGAGACTATGGCTACACCTTC	CAWRRTGRDYGYTF
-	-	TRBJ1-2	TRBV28	TGTGCCAGCAGTTTGCTCGGAGCGGGCTACACCTTC	CASSLLGAGYTF
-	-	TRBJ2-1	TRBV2	TGTGCCAGCACCTTTTACGCCTACAATGAGCAGTTCTTC	CASTFYAYNEQFF
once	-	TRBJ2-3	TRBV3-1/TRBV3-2	TGTGCCAGCAGCTTCTGGACCGGCACAGATACGCAGTATTTT	CASSFWTGTDTQYF
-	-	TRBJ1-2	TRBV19	TGTGCCAGTACCCCCGGGACCGGGGCGGGCTACACCTTC	CASTPGTGAGYTF
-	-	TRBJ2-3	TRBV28	TGTGCCAGCAGTTTAAAGGGGGGCACAGATACGCAGTATTTT	CASSLKGGTDTQYF
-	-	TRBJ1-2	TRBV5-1	TGCGCCACCGCGAAGGGGGATCTTAACTATGGCTACACCTTC	CATAKGDLNYGYTF
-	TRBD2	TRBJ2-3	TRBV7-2	TGTGCCAGCAGCTTCACTAGCGGGAACACAGATACGCAGTATTTT	CASSFTSGNTDTQYF
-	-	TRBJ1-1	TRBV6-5	TGTGCCAGCAGACCGACCACAGGGCACACTGAAGCTTTCTTT	CASRPTTGHTEAFF
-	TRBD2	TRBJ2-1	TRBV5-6	TGTGCCAGCAGCTTGGTCACTAGCGGGAGAGTCGACCACAATGAGCAGTTCTTC	CASSLVTSGRVDHNEQFF
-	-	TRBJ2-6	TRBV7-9	TGTGCCAGCAGCTTAGCAGGGGCCGGGGCCAACGTCCTGACTTTC	CASSLAGAGANVLTF
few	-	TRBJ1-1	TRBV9	TGTGCCAGCAGCCCCGGGACACTCGGAAACACTGAAGCTTTCTTT	CASSPGTLGNTEAFF
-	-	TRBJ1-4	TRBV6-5	TGTGCCAGCAGCCTATACGGGGATAATGAAAAACTGTTTTTT	CASSLYGDNEKLFF
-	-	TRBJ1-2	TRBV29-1	TGCAGCGCCTGGGAAGGGAGCTATGGCTACACCTTC	CSAWEGSYGYTF
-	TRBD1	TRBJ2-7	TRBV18	TGTGCCAGCTCACCACTGGCGCAGGGGGCCCACGAGCAGTACTTC	CASSPLAQGAHEQYF
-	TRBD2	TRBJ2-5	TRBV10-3	TGTGCCACCGCAACTAGCGGCCAAGAGACCCAGTACTTC	CATATSGQETQYF
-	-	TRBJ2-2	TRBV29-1	TGCAGCGTTGGGGGACTGAACACCGGGGAGCTGTTTTTT	CSVGGLNTGELFF
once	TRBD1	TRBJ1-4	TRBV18	TGTGCCAGCTCACCACCAACAGGGGCCACTAATGAAAAACTGTTTTTT	CASSPPTGATNEKLFF
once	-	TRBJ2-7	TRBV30	TGTGCCTGGAGTGTAGCGGGCGGTCCTTCCTACGAGCAGTACTTC	CAWSVAGGPSYEQYF
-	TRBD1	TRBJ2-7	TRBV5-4	TGTGCCAGCAGCCCGGGACAGGGGATCTTCGTCCCCTACGAGCAGTACTTC	CASSPGQGIFVPYEQYF
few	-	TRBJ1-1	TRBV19	TGTGCCAGTAGTATGTTTGTCGGTGGACAGATGAACACTGAAGCTTTCTTT	CASSMFVGGQMNTEAFF
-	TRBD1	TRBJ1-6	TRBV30	TGTGCCTGGAGTACCGGGACAGTCCCGTCACCCCTCCACTTT	CAWSTGTVPSPLHF
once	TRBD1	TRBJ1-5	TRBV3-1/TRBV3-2	TGTGCCAGCAGCCAAACGGGACAGGGGTATCAGCCCCAGCATTTT	CASSQTGQGYQPQHF
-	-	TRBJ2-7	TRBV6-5	TGTGCCAGCAGCCCGACAGGAGCCCCCCACGAGCAGTACTTC	CASSPTGAPHEQYF
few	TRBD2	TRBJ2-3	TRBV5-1	TGCGCCAGCAGCTTGGCTCTAGCGGGAGTTGTAGATACGCAGTATTTT	CASSLALAGVVDTQYF
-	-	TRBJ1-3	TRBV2	TGTGCCAGCAGTGCCCGTTCACAGGGAACTGGAAACACCATATATTTT	CASSARSQGTGNTIYF